This T cell receptor (beta chain) is from a study of blood T cell repertoires in COVID-19. Method: immunoSEQ multiplex PCR; TCRdb's copy keeps in-frame clones and lacks some. This sample has 270,000 or so clones, with 83% found just once. V lost 5 bases, J lost 4 bases, and 6 bases stayed unmatched. The CDR3 has 14 amino acids. Germline CDR1 and CDR2: SQVTM and ANQGSEA. This chain uses TRBV29-1 with TRBJ1-3; 9 positions match TRBD1. Sequencing used peripheral blood. This sequence was found in a woman in her forties or fifties who had recovered from COVID-19. The CDR3 loop reads CSVRDRADGNTIYF. In nucleotides, the CDR3 is TGCAGCGTTCGGGACAGGGCAGACGGAAACACCATATATTTT. The whole variable domain, remainder taken from reference TRBV29-1 and TRBJ1-3, is SAVISQKPSRDICQRGTSLTIQCQVDSQVTMMFWYRQQPGQSLTLIATANQGSEATYESGFVIDKFPISRPNLTFSTLTVSNMSPEDSSIYLCSVRDRADGNTIYFGEGSWLTVV.